This entry describes one TCR beta chain. Per the original methods: Nucleated cell counts were estimated from reference gene primer amplification. Only in-frame clones appear in the TCRdb table, and some are missing; sequencing was by immunoSEQ multiplex PCR. V and J calls and clone size come straight from that table; D and trimming were deduced from the DNA. Of 200,000 to 250,000 clones listed, about 80% are singletons. This entry belongs to a study of blood T cell repertoires in COVID-19. The wider study: Acute and convalescent COVID-19 specimens originated in the United States, Italy and Spain. T cells, B-cell-depleted T cells, or PBMCs supplied cDNA or gDNA.

The V and J ends lost 2 bases and 5 bases respectively, with 10 bases between them. The CDR3 is 13 amino acids. Germline CDR1 SGHRS, CDR2 YFSETQ. This chain joins TRBV5-1 and TRBJ1-2, with D perhaps TRBD1 (5 bases). The sequenced material came from peripheral blood. This sequence originates from a woman aged 60-75 years with acute or convalescent COVID-19. The DNA of the CDR3 is TGCGCCAGCAGCTTCCCAGGGAAATATGGCTACACCTTC. It specifies CASSFPGKYGYTF. Supplemented by reference TRBV5-1 and TRBJ1-2, the full variable domain reads KAGVTQTPRYLIKTRGQQVTLSCSPISGHRSVSWYQQTPGQGLQFLFEYFSETQRNKGNFPGRFSGRQFSNSRSEMNVSTLELGDSALYLCASSFPGKYGYTFGSGTRLTVV.